These 28 T cell receptor beta chains were sequenced from one sample in a study of blood T cell repertoires in COVID-19. Some clones are missing from TCRdb's copy, which holds only in-frame ones; the method was immunoSEQ multiplex PCR. The table includes 300,000 to 350,000 clones, roughly 90% detected once. Material: peripheral blood. These receptors were obtained from a man younger than 30 with active or convalescent COVID-19.

The chain carries TRBV7-2 and TRBJ2-1; D perhaps matches TRBD2 (7 bases). CDR1 and CDR2 from the germline V gene are SGHTA and FQGNSA. Trimming removed 6 bases at V and 0 bases at J, with 15 bases between. The CDR3 covers 16 residues. This chain's CDR3 is CASSPEGDYSYNEQFF. CDR3 DNA: TGTGCCAGCAGTCCCGAGGGGGACTACTCCTACAATGAGCAGTTCTTC.

V is TRBV5-1 and J is TRBJ2-2; 13 nucleotides agree with TRBD2. This CDR3 is built from 17 residues. From germline, CDR1 is SGHRS and CDR2 YFSETQ. V shed 2 bases and J 4 bases; nucleotides not matched to a gene: 5. The CDR3 spells CASSFSGTSGVTGELFF. CDR3 nucleotides: TGCGCCAGCAGCTTTTCTGGGACTAGCGGGGTCACCGGGGAGCTGTTTTTT.

The rearrangement links TRBV12-5 to TRBJ1-1, with 11 nucleotides matching TRBD1. The CDR3 loop spans 16 amino acids. CDR1 and CDR2 from the germline V gene are LGHNT and FRNRAP. After removal of 7 bases from V and 5 bases from J, the junction contained 12 bases not matched to a gene. The CDR3 loop reads CASAPGQGALGTEAFF. The DNA of the CDR3 is TGTGCTAGTGCCCCTGGACAGGGGGCGTTAGGGACTGAAGCTTTCTTT.

This rearrangement joins TRBV28 to TRBJ1-3; 8 nucleotides match TRBD1. Trimming cost V 3 bases and J 1 base; bases outside gene matches: 8. Germline V lookup: CDR1 MDHEN, CDR2 SYDVKM. The CDR3 is 17 amino acids. The CDR3 protein is CASSLGQVPLSGNTIYF. CDR3 in DNA: TGTGCCAGCAGTTTGGGACAGGTTCCTCTATCTGGAAACACCATATATTTT. The whole variable domain, filled in from reference TRBV28 and TRBJ1-3, reads DVKVTQSSRYLVKRTGEKVFLECVQDMDHENMFWYRQDPGLGLRLIYFSYDVKMKEKGDIPEGYSVSREKKERFSLILESASTNQTSMYLCASSLGQVPLSGNTIYFGEGSWLTVV.

V usage is TRBV7-9 and J usage is TRBJ1-1; 8 bases agree with TRBD1. The CDR3 extends over 13 amino acids. V was pared by 5 bases and J by 7 bases, with 6 bases of the junction left unmatched. Looked up from germline, CDR1 is SEHNR and CDR2 is FQNEAQ (reference sequence). The CDR3 loop is CASSPTGDVEAFF. CDR3 coding DNA: TGTGCCAGCAGCCCGACAGGGGATGTTGAAGCTTTCTTT.

J is TRBJ2-1 and V is TRBV27, with TRBD2 matching 12 bases. The CDR3 has 17 residues. The V segment lost 5 bases and the J segment 7 bases; nucleotides outside the gene matches: 12. The germline CDR1 and CDR2 sequences are MNHEY and SMNVEV (reference sequence). CDR3 amino acids: CASSRPRTSGIRNEQFF. Here the CDR3 DNA reads TGTGCCAGCAGTCGCCCCAGGACTAGCGGGATTCGGAATGAGCAGTTCTTC.

V is TRBV28 and J is TRBJ2-5; 8 nucleotides align to TRBD2. Germline CDR1 MDHEN, CDR2 SYDVKM. The ends lost 5 bases at V and 3 bases at J; junction bases unmatched: 8. This CDR3 comprises 15 residues. CDR3 nucleotides: TGTGCCAGCAGTCCTTTACGGGAGGGGGAAGAGACCCAGTACTTC. Its translation is CASSPLREGEETQYF. Looking up the rest from reference TRBV28 and TRBJ2-5 gives the full variable domain: DVKVTQSSRYLVKRTGEKVFLECVQDMDHENMFWYRQDPGLGLRLIYFSYDVKMKEKGDIPEGYSVSREKKERFSLILESASTNQTSMYLCASSPLREGEETQYFGPGTRLLVL.

The J gene is TRBJ2-1, the V gene TRBV7-9; D perhaps matches TRBD2 (7 bases). The CDR3 is made up of 18 amino acids. Germline-derived CDR1 and CDR2 are SEHNR and FQNEAQ (reference sequence). V was trimmed by 2 bases and J by 3 bases, leaving 20 bases between them. Written as DNA, the CDR3 is TGTGCCAGCAGCTTAAGGCCCCCGGGGGGCCACGGCTACAATGAGCAGTTCTTC. Translating it yields CASSLRPPGGHGYNEQFF.

V gene TRBV7-2 combines with J gene TRBJ2-7; 10 nucleotides align to TRBD2. Germline trimming cut 4 bases from V and 3 bases from J; bases unmatched to any gene: 3. This CDR3 is built from 14 residues. Germline values: CDR1 SGHTA, CDR2 FQGNSA. The CDR3 sequence: CASSSASGGYEQYF. The CDR3 nucleotides read TGTGCCAGCAGCTCTGCTAGCGGGGGCTACGAGCAGTACTTC.

The gene calls are TRBV5-1 and TRBJ1-1; the match to TRBD1 covers 7 bases. Germline CDR1 reads SGHRS; CDR2 reads YFSETQ. With V trimmed by 5 bases and J by 0 bases, 7 bases remained unmatched. The CDR3 is 15 amino acids. CDR3 nucleotide sequence: TGCGCCAGCAGAGATGAGGGGGCCCTGAACACTGAAGCTTTCTTT. This sequence encodes CASRDEGALNTEAFF.

The J gene is TRBJ1-2, the V gene TRBV15; TRBD1 agrees at 11 bases. Germline trimming cut 2 bases from V and 8 bases from J; bases unmatched to any gene: 7. The CDR3 consists of 15 residues. In germline, CDR1 is LNHNV, CDR2 YYDKDF (reference sequence). The CDR3 sequence: CATSRIGQGAGGYTF. CDR3 nucleotide sequence: TGTGCCACCAGCAGAATCGGACAGGGGGCAGGCGGCTACACCTTC.

This chain uses TRBV28 with TRBJ2-7; D is ambiguous. The CDR3 length is 12 residues. Trimming cost V 4 bases and J 1 base, with 5 bases left between them. CDR1 and CDR2 (germline): MDHEN, SYDVKM. The CDR3 protein is CASSSQSYEQYF. CDR3 bases: TGTGCCAGCAGTTCCCAGTCCTACGAGCAGTACTTC. Based on the CDR3 plus reference TRBV28 and TRBJ2-7, the full variable domain is DVKVTQSSRYLVKRTGEKVFLECVQDMDHENMFWYRQDPGLGLRLIYFSYDVKMKEKGDIPEGYSVSREKKERFSLILESASTNQTSMYLCASSSQSYEQYFGPGTRLTVT.

The V and J genes are TRBV5-4 and TRBJ2-3; 8 nucleotides align to TRBD2. This CDR3 has 16 residues. From germline, CDR1 is SGHNT and CDR2 YYREEE (reference sequence). V was clipped by 2 bases and J by 1 base; unmatched bases: 6. The CDR3 bases are TGTGCCAGCAGCTTCAAGACTAGCGCAGGCACAGATACGCAGTATTTT. Translation gives CASSFKTSAGTDTQYF.

This clone came up a few times. V and J are TRBV9 and TRBJ2-2; 9 bases line up with TRBD2. Germline V gene lookup returns CDR1 SGDLS and CDR2 YYNGEE. Trimming removed 3 bases from V and 3 bases from J; junction bases left unmatched: 6. The CDR3 has 16 residues. CDR3 region: CASSAHSGGYTGELFF. The CDR3 nucleotides are TGTGCCAGCAGCGCCCATAGCGGGGGATACACCGGGGAGCTGTTTTTT.

The chain couples TRBV24-1 to TRBJ2-3, with D possibly TRBD1 on 6 matching bases. This CDR3 has 12 amino acids. Germline CDR1 reads KGHDR; CDR2 reads SFDVKD. V lost 8 bases and J 4 bases, leaving 9 bases between the germline ends. The CDR3 here is CATTDRSDTQYF. CDR3 DNA: TGTGCCACCACTGACAGGTCAGATACGCAGTATTTT.

V gene TRBV5-1 combines with J gene TRBJ2-5; TRBD2 might be the D (6 bases). V was shortened by 0 bases and J by 1 base, with 10 bases between the two germline ends. CDR1 SGHRS and CDR2 YFSETQ come from the germline V gene. CDR3 length: 15 amino acids. The CDR3 sequence: CASSLAGGLQETQYF. As DNA, the CDR3 is TGCGCCAGCAGCTTGGCCGGGGGACTCCAAGAGACCCAGTACTTC.

This clone was recorded a few times. The rearrangement links TRBV19 to TRBJ1-2; 8 bases agree with TRBD1. J lost 1 base, V lost 5 bases, and 6 bases had no gene match. The CDR3 loop spans 15 amino acids. CDR1 is LNHDA and CDR2 is SQIVND in the germline V gene (reference sequence). In nucleotides, the CDR3 is TGTGCCAGTAGTGTCGGACAGGGCCTTAACTATGGCTACACCTTC. The encoded protein is CASSVGQGLNYGYTF.

The chain carries TRBV9 and TRBJ1-1, with D tentatively TRBD1 (6 bases). V lost 4 bases to trimming and J lost 7 bases, with 20 bases between them. The germline V gene encodes CDR1 SGDLS and CDR2 YYNGEE. There are 15 residues in the CDR3. The chain's CDR3 is CASSPTQKQGVEAFF. In DNA form, the CDR3 reads TGTGCCAGCAGCCCGACGCAAAAACAGGGAGTTGAAGCTTTCTTT.

The CDR3 here is CASSYSSPENYGYTF. As DNA, the CDR3 is TGTGCCAGCAGTTACTCATCCCCTGAGAACTATGGCTACACCTTC. The chain is built from TRBV6-5 and TRBJ1-2; D is unclear. Per germline, CDR1 MNHEY and CDR2 SVGAGI. The germline V and J ends were trimmed by 0 bases and 2 bases, with 10 bases remaining between them. CDR3 length: 15 residues.

DNA for the CDR3: TGTGCCAGCAGCCCGGGACTAGCGGTCACCGGGGAGCTGTTTTTT. Its protein is CASSPGLAVTGELFF. The rearrangement uses TRBV5-6 and TRBJ2-2, with 11 bases lining up with TRBD2. CDR3 length: 15 residues. V shed 4 bases, J shed 4 bases, and the junction held 3 bases outside the gene matches. The V gene's germline CDR1 is SGHDT and CDR2 YYEEEE.

The CDR3 is CASSAPGLARGEQFF. CDR3 nucleotides: TGTGCCAGCAGCGCTCCGGGACTAGCGAGGGGTGAGCAGTTCTTC. The chain employs TRBV4-2 and TRBJ2-1, with TRBD2 matching over 10 bases. Germline trimming cut 5 bases from V and 9 bases from J; bases unmatched to any gene: 10. CDR1 is LGHNA, CDR2 YNFKEQ, per germline. This CDR3 has 15 residues.

The rearrangement uses TRBV2 and TRBJ1-2; TRBD1 matches 9 bases. Germline CDR1 SNHLY, CDR2 FYNNEI. The CDR3 covers 14 residues. Unmatched junction bases numbered 10, after V lost 8 bases and J lost 6 bases. The chain's CDR3 is CASHKTGGLDGYTF. The CDR3 DNA reads as TGTGCCAGCCATAAGACAGGGGGTTTGGATGGCTACACCTTC.

The chain has TRBV12-5 and TRBJ2-3; 8 bases fit TRBD2. Germline V gene data show CDR1 as LGHNT and CDR2 as FRNRAP. CDR3 length: 17 residues. V trimming: 0 bases; J trimming: 2 bases; junction bases outside the gene matches: 7. CDR3 loop: CASGLVLADDYTDTQYF. Here the CDR3 DNA reads TGTGCTAGTGGTTTGGTACTAGCGGATGATTACACAGATACGCAGTATTTT.

V usage is TRBV6-1 and J usage is TRBJ2-2; TRBD2 agrees at 7 bases. The CDR3 loop spans 19 amino acids. Germline assignment: CDR1 MNHNS and CDR2 SASEGT. The ends lost 0 bases at V and 0 bases at J; junction bases unmatched: 10. DNA for the CDR3: TGTGCCAGCAGTGAAGCGTTAATACTCAGCGGGACGAACACCGGGGAGCTGTTTTTT. Residues: CASSEALILSGTNTGELFF.

The CDR3 sequence is CASSHAGFNYGYTF. CDR3 in DNA: TGCGCCAGCAGCCATGCGGGGTTTAACTATGGCTACACCTTC. The V call is TRBV4-3, the J call TRBJ1-2; D gene uncertain. V was clipped by 3 bases and J by 1 base, with 9 bases between them. The CDR3 consists of 14 residues. Germline CDR1 LGHNA, CDR2 YSLEER.

This chain joins TRBV6-1 and TRBJ2-7; 8 bases agree with TRBD1. V gave up 2 bases and J gave up 2 bases; unmatched junction bases: 8. This CDR3 is 16 amino acids long. Germline CDR1 MNHNS, CDR2 SASEGT. The CDR3 region is CASSESGGTLPYEQYF. In DNA form, the CDR3 reads TGTGCCAGCAGTGAATCAGGGGGCACACTACCCTACGAGCAGTACTTC.

The chain has TRBV15 and TRBJ1-2, with TRBD1 matching 8 bases. Trimming at V came to 3 bases and at J to 7 bases, leaving 10 bases not matched to a gene. The CDR3 covers 15 residues. The germline V gene encodes CDR1 LNHNV and CDR2 YYDKDF (reference sequence). CDR3 residues: CATSRPGQGGFGYTF. The CDR3 DNA reads TGTGCCACCAGCAGGCCCGGACAGGGTGGCTTTGGCTACACCTTC.

V gene TRBV7-2 combines with J gene TRBJ2-5; possible D gene TRBD2, 6 bases. CDR3 size: 14 residues. V was trimmed by 5 bases and J by 3 bases, leaving 13 bases between them. Germline V CDR1 and CDR2: SGHTA, FQGNSA. This chain's CDR3 is CASSTGTVKETQYF. CDR3 DNA sequence: TGTGCCAGCAGCACCGGGACTGTGAAAGAGACCCAGTACTTC.